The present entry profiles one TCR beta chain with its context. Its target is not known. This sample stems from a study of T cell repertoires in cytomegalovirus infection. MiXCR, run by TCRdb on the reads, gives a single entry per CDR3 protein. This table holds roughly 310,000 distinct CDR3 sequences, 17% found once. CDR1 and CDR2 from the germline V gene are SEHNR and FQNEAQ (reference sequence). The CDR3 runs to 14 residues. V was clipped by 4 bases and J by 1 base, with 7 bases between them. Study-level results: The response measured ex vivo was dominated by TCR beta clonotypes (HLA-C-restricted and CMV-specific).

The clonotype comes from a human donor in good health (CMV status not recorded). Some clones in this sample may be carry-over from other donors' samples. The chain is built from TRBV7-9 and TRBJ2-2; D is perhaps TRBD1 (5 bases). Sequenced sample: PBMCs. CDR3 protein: CASSSTENTGELFF. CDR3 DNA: TGTGCCAGCAGCTCGACAGAGAACACCGGGGAGCTGTTTTTT.